What follows describes a single TCR beta chain. Repertoires were generated with immunoSEQ multiplex PCR, while TCRdb's copy carries only in-frame clones and drops some. Counted here are 1.5 million to 2.5 million clones, approximately 95% occurring once; the ten biggest clones make up approximately 1.2%. This CDR3 is 12 amino acids long. CDR1 SGHAT and CDR2 FQDESV come from the germline V gene (reference sequence). V was cut by 3 bases and J by 7 bases, with 7 bases left in between. The data are from a study of shared clonotypes between healthy human individuals. CD45RO-negative, CCR7-selected cells formed the naive CD8 fraction, which excluded terminally differentiated effector memory CD45RA+ cells. Within Nashville, Tennessee resided all donors, each a Caucasian adult.

J is TRBJ2-1 and V is TRBV11-1, with no clear D. This clonotype originated in a man aged 18 to 29 in good health. What was sequenced was naive CD8+ T cells sorted from blood. This CDR3 reads CASSFDPNEQFF. DNA for the CDR3: TGTGCCAGCAGCTTTGACCCGAATGAGCAGTTCTTC.